This T cell receptor beta chain appears in the sequencing data of a study of blood T cell repertoires in COVID-19. V lost 7 bases, J lost 1 base, and 16 bases lay in between. CDR3 size: 15 residues. Germline V gene sequence: CDR1 MNHEY, CDR2 SVGAGI. Method: immunoSEQ multiplex PCR; TCRdb's copy keeps in-frame clones and lacks some. This sample carries approximately 260,000 clones, roughly 88% of them seen once, and the ten largest clones take roughly 10%. The chain employs TRBV6-5 and TRBJ1-1; D uncertain. The specimen was peripheral blood. The source is a woman in her seventies with COVID-19, enrolled during active disease. The CDR3 loop reads CASKNLAGGNTEAFF. Here the CDR3 DNA reads TGTGCCAGCAAAAACTTGGCAGGAGGGAACACTGAAGCTTTCTTT.